One TCR beta chain is described in this entry. Its antigen remains unidentified. Base qualities were left out, and no much larger clone turns up one base away. These data are taken from a study of CD8 T cells in Susac syndrome (dated by TCRdb to the late 2010s). About the full investigation: Of the Susac syndrome patients who were sequenced, under 10 were in clinical remission while 5 or 6 had clinically active disease. Susac syndrome patients were therapy-naive, on corticosteroids (some also receiving IVIg), or on IVIg alone at blood withdrawal. The study used repertoire sequencing to test whether antigen drove CD8+ T cell activation and differentiation in Susac syndrome. The study at large found these results: In patients with Susac syndrome, the CD4+ T cell repertoire showed no detectable clonal expansion. The study acknowledged that relatively few individuals were included in the TCR sequencing and HLA analysis.

Peripheral blood CD8+ and CD4+ T cells from healthy donors, Susac syndrome patients and multiple sclerosis patients were profiled using high-throughput TCR beta sequencing. Susac syndrome patients met recently defined diagnostic criteria for definite or probable disease. CD8+ TEMRA cells were enriched by FACS, while bulk CD8+ and CD4+ T cells were purified by magnetic negative isolation. Blood was collected in EDTA tubes and processed within 24 hours, with PBMCs isolated through density gradient centrifugation. PBMCs intended for TCR sequencing were cryopreserved in liquid nitrogen and thawed later in a water bath at 37 degrees C. Purity of sorted or isolated CD4+, CD8+ and CD8+ TEMRA cells was at least 90%. The V end gives up 3 bases and the J end 1 base, leaving 6 bases in the junction not matched to a gene. Taken from the germline V gene, the CDR1 and CDR2 loops are MDHEN and SYDVKM. The CDR3 has 19 amino acids, counting the end cysteine and phenylalanine. Here the CDR3 DNA is all that survives: 57 bases in frame from base 1.

RNA was extracted using the RNeasy kit, and roughly 0.45 to 1 ug of the RNA was reverse transcribed with random hexamers. The immunoSEQ multiplex PCR assay, which covers 54 Vbeta and 13 Jbeta segments, was used to amplify TCR beta CDR3 regions. To correct PCR amplification bias, a synthetic template baseline was used for both primer optimization and computational correction. On the authors' methods: Reads were annotated to V, D and J genes per IMGT and analyzed with immunoSEQ Analyzer, keeping only productive sequences. Clonality was computed as one minus Shannon entropy normalized by log2 of the number of productive unique sequences. Public and private clones were assessed among the 100 most prevalent clones of each patient and control. Clones were defined as Susac-specific when absent from the healthy and MS cohorts, from fewer than 1,300 published viral clones and from other ImmuneACCESS disease sequences. The public reads were run again by TCRdb, first through fastp at Q25 and then through MiXCR, and only productive beta chains were kept. Every distinct CDR3 protein forms one entry, paired with its most common genes and DNA. The V and J calls come from TCRdb's annotation, not from the publication. The sample table lists around 71,000 distinct CDR3 sequences, 93% of them with a count of one. Around 0.15% of the sample is taken by the ten largest.

Recombination connected TRBV28 to TRBJ2-4; 16 central nucleotides agree with TRBD2. The receptor was derived from a human donor with Susac syndrome. What was sequenced was CD4+ T cells from PBMCs. This receptor carries the CDR3 CASSLGLAGGPGAKNIQYF. DNA sequence: TGTGCCAGCAGTTTGGGACTAGCGGGGGGGCCTGGGGCCAAAAACATTCAGTACTTC.